This T cell receptor (beta chain) was obtained from a study of blood T cell repertoires in COVID-19. Study background: Nucleic acid was either cDNA or gDNA, and it came from T cells, B-cell-depleted T cells, or PBMCs.

This table comes from immunoSEQ multiplex PCR, and its TCRdb copy is limited to in-frame clones, with some not included. The sample lists some 390,000 clones, around 91% occurring once. The CDR3 length is 12 residues. Trimming at V came to 1 base and at J to 10 bases, leaving 2 bases not matched to a gene. The germline CDR1 and CDR2 sequences are LNHDA and SQIVND (reference sequence). The specimen sequenced was peripheral blood. This chain links TRBV19 with TRBJ1-2; TRBD1 aligns across 8 bases. The receptor was derived from a middle-aged woman with COVID-19, enrolled during active disease. CDR3 sequence (DNA): TGTGCCAGTAGTATAGGGACAGGGAACTACACCTTC. Translated: CASSIGTGNYTF. The full variable domain, completed using reference TRBV19 and TRBJ1-2, is DGGITQSPKYLFRKEGQNVTLSCEQNLNHDAMYWYRQDPGQGLRLIYYSQIVNDFQKGDIAEGYSVSREKKESFPLTVTSAQKNPTAFYLCASSIGTGNYTFGSGTRLTVV.